This entry is about one T cell receptor (beta chain). Time point reported: patch test 1, 2 weeks after DPC sensitization. Treatment reported: therapeutic diphenylcyclopropenone sensitization with weekly scalp DPC. Alopecia patients, 18 to 70 years old and DPC-suitable, served as donors. This record belongs to a study of human T cells and chemical hapten exposure. CDR3 length: 11 residues. V was shortened by 8 bases and J by 8 bases, with 15 bases between the two germline ends. CDR1 and CDR2 from the germline V gene are SQVTM and ANQGSEA. MiXCR, run by TCRdb on the RACE reads, gives a single entry per CDR3 protein. The data hold approximately 100,000 distinct CDR3 sequences, with 8% to 13% observed a single time.

The TCR originated in a woman aged 40 to 49 with alopecia areata. Some clones in this sample may be carry-over from other donors' samples. Here the sequenced sample was whole blood, taken in connection with sensitization to the hapten diphenylcyclopropenone (DPC). This chain joins TRBV29-1 and TRBJ1-2; tentative D call: TRBD1 (6 bases). CDR3 region: CSPGGGEGYTF. Here the CDR3 DNA reads TGCAGCCCGGGAGGGGGTGAGGGCTACACCTTC.